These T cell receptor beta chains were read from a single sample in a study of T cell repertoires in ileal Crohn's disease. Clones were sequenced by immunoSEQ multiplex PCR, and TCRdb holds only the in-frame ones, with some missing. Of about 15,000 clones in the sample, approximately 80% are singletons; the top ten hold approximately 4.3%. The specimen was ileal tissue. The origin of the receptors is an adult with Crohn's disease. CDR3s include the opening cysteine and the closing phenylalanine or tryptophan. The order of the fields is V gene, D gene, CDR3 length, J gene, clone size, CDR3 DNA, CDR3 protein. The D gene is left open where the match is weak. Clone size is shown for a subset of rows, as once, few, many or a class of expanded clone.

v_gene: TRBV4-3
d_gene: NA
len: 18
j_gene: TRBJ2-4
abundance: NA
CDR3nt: TGCGCCAGCAGCCAGTTCTCTAGGGGGGGAGTCGGTATAAACATTCAGTACTTC
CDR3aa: CASSQFSRGGVGINIQYF

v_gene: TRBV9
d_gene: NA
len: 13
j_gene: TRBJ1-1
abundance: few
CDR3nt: TGTGCCTCGGGGTGGGATCCGAACACTGAAGCTTTCTTT
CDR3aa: CASGWDPNTEAFF

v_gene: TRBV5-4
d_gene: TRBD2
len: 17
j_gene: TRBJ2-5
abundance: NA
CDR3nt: TGTGCCAGCAGCTTGCGTCGGGGGGGAAACATCCAAGAGACCCAGTACTTC
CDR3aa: CASSLRRGGNIQETQYF

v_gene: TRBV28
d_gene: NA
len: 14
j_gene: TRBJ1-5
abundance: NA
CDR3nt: TGTGCCAGCAGTTCTGGCCCTTTTAGTCAGCCCCAGCATTTT
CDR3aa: CASSSGPFSQPQHF

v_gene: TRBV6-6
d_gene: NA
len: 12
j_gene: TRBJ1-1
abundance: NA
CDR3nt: TGTGCCTCAAAGGGGGGCCAGACTGAAGCTTTCTTT
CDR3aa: CASKGGQTEAFF

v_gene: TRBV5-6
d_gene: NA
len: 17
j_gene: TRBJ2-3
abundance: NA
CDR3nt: TGTGCCAGCAGCCCCGGCTATGGAGGGGGCCGCACAGATACGCAGTATTTT
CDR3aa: CASSPGYGGGRTDTQYF

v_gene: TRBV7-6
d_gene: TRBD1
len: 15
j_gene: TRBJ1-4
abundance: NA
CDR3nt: TGTGCCAGCAGCGCGAGACAGGGGCAGGTTGAAAAACTGTTTTTT
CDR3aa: CASSARQGQVEKLFF

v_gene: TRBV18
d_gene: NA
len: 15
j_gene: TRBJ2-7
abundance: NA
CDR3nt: TGTGCCAGCTCACCATTCTCCAGGACTACCTACGAGCAGTACTTC
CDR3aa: CASSPFSRTTYEQYF

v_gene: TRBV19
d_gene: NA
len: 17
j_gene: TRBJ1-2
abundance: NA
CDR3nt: TGTGCCAGTAGTCCGGGGGGAACATCGCACACAAACTATGGCTACACCTTC
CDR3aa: CASSPGGTSHTNYGYTF

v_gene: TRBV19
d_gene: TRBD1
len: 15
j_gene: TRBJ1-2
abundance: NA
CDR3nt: TGTGCCAGCGCCGATCCGGGACAGGGGATCCATGGCTACACCTTC
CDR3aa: CASADPGQGIHGYTF

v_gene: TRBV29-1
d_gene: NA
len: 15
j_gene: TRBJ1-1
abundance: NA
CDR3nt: TGCAGCGTTTATGAAACCGGGACAAAGAACACTGAAGCTTTCTTT
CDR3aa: CSVYETGTKNTEAFF

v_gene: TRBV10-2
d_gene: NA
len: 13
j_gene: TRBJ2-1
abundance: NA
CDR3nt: TGCGCCAGCAGTAAAGGGCAGCTGAATGAGCAGTTCTTC
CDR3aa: CASSKGQLNEQFF

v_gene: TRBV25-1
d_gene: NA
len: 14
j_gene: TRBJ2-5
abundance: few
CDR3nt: TGTGCCAGCAGTGAATATGAGGTACAAGAGACCCAGTACTTC
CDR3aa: CASSEYEVQETQYF

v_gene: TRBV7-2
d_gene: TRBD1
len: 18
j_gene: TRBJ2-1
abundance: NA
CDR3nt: TGTGCCAGCAGCTCAAGGACCCCCGGGACAGGGCAAAACAATGAGCAGTTCTTC
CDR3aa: CASSSRTPGTGQNNEQFF

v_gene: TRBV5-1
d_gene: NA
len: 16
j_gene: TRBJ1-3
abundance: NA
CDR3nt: TGCGCCAGCAGCTTGGTATCCGTCGGCTCTGGAAACACCATATATTTT
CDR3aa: CASSLVSVGSGNTIYF

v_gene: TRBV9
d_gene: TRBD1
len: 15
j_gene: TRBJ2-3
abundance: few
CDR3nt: TGTGCCAGCAGCGTAAGCACAGGGGTACCAGATACGCAGTATTTT
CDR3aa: CASSVSTGVPDTQYF

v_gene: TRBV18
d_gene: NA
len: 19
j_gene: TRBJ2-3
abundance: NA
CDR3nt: TGTGCCAGCTCACCCCCCAAAACCGACCTACTAGAGGGCACAGATACGCAGTATTTT
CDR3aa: CASSPPKTDLLEGTDTQYF

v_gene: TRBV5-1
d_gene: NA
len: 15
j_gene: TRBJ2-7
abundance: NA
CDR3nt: TGCGCCAGCAGCGTAGGGTCCTTGAGCTCCTACGAGCAGTACTTC
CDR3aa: CASSVGSLSSYEQYF

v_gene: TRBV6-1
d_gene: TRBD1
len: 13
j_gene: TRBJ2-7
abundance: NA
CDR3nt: TGTGCCAGCAGTCAAACCGGGACAGCAAGCCATTACTTC
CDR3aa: CASSQTGTASHYF

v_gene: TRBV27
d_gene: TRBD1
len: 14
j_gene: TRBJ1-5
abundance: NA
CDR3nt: TGTGCCAGCAGTTTTCGGGGACAGAATCAGCCCCAGCATTTT
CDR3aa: CASSFRGQNQPQHF

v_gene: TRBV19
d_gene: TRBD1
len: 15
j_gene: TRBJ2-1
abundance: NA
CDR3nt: TGTGCCAGTAATGCGGGGGACAGGGCCTACAATGAGCAGTTCTTC
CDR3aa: CASNAGDRAYNEQFF

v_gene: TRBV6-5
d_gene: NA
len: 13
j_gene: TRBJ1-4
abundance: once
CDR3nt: TGTGCCAGCCGGCAAGCAACTAATGAAAAACTGTTTTTT
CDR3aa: CASRQATNEKLFF

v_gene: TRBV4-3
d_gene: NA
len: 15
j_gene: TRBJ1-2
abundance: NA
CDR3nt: TGCGCCAGCAGCCAAGCCCCCGGGACGGTCTATGGCTACACCTTC
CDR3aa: CASSQAPGTVYGYTF

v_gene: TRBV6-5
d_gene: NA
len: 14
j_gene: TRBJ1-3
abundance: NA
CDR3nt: TGTGCCAGCAGGCAACAGGGCTTAGGAAACACCATATATTTT
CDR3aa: CASRQQGLGNTIYF

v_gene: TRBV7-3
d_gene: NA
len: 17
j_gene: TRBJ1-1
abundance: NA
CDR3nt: TGTGCCAGCAGCTTAACCCCCAGACGGTCGCAGAACACTGAAGCTTTCTTT
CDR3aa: CASSLTPRRSQNTEAFF

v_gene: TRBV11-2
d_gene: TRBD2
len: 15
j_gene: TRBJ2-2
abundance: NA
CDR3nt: TGTGCCAGCAGCCCTCTAGCGGGGGCGACCGGGGAGCTGTTTTTT
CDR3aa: CASSPLAGATGELFF

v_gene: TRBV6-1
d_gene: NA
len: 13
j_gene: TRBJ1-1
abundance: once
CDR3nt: TGTGCCAGCAGTGCACAGGGGAACACTGAAGCTTTCTTT
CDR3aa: CASSAQGNTEAFF

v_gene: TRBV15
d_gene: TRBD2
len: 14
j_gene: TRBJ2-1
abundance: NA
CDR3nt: TGTGCCACTGCTTGGACTAGCGGGAGAGGTGAGCAGTTCTTC
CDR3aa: CATAWTSGRGEQFF

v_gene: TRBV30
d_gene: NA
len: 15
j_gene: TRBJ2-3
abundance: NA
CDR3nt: TGTGCCTGGAGGAGTCAGCGGACTAGCACAGATACGCAGTATTTT
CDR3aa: CAWRSQRTSTDTQYF

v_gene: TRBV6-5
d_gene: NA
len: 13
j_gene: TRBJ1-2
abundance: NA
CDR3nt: TGTGCCAGCAGGCAGGGACAAACGAGCGGCTACACCTTC
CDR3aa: CASRQGQTSGYTF

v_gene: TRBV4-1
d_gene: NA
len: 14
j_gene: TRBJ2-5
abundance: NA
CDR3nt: TGCGCCAGCAGCCCAAGACGAGGGACGGAGACCCAGTACTTC
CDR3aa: CASSPRRGTETQYF

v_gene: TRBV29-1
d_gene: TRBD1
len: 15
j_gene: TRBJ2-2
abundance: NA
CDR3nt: TGCAGCGCCGTGGGGGACAGGGAGAACACCGGGGAGCTGTTTTTT
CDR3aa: CSAVGDRENTGELFF

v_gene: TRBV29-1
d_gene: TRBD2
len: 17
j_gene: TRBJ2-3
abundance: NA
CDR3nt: TGCAGCGTTGTCGGACTAGCGGGAGGGTCTAGCACAGATACGCAGTATTTT
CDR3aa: CSVVGLAGGSSTDTQYF

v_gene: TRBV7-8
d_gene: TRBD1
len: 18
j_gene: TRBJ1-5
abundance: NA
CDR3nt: TGTGCCAGCAGCGCCCGGGGACAGGGTGATTATAGCAATCAGCCCCAGCATTTT
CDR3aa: CASSARGQGDYSNQPQHF

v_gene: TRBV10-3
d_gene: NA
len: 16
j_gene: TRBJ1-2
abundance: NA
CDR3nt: TGTGCCATCAGTGATAGTCCCCGGGGGGCCGGCTATGGCTACACCTTC
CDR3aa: CAISDSPRGAGYGYTF

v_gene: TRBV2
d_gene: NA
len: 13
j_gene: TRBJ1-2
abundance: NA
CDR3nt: TGTGCCAGCAGTGAGCGGCAGGTCTATGGCTACACCTTC
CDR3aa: CASSERQVYGYTF

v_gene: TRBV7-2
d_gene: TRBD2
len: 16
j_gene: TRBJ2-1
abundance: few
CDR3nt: TGTGCCAGCAGCTTAGACGGCGGGAGCTCCTACAATGAGCAGTTCTTC
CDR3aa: CASSLDGGSSYNEQFF

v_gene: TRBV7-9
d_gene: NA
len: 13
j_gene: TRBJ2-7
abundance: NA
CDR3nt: TGTGCCAGCAGCTTGGGTAGGGACTACGAGCAGTACTTC
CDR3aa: CASSLGRDYEQYF

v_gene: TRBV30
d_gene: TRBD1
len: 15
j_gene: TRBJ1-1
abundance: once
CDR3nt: TGTGCCTGGACGGGCGCAGGGGGCCACTCCGATGAAGCTTTCTTT
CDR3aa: CAWTGAGGHSDEAFF

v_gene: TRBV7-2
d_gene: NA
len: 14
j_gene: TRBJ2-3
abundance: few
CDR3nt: TGTGCCAGCAGCCCGGGGGGCAGCGTAAATACGCAGTATTTT
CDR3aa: CASSPGGSVNTQYF

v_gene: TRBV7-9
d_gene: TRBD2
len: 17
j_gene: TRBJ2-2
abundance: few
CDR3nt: TGTGCCAGCAGCCTAGTCCCTGGGACTAGCGTAAGCGGGGAGCTGTTTTTT
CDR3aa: CASSLVPGTSVSGELFF

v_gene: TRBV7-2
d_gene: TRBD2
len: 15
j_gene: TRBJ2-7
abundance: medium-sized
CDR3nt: TGTGCCAGCAGCCCCTCTAGCGGGGGGCAAGGCGAGCAGTACTTC
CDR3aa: CASSPSSGGQGEQYF

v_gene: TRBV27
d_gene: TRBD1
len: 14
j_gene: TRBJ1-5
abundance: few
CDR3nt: TGTGCCAGCCGGACAGGGGGGGCGAATCAGCCCCAGCATTTT
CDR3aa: CASRTGGANQPQHF

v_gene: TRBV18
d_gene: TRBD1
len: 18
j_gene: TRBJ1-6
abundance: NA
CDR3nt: TGTGCCAGCTCACCATTGTCCGGACAGGGGGCTAGTAATTCACCCCTCCACTTT
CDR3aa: CASSPLSGQGASNSPLHF

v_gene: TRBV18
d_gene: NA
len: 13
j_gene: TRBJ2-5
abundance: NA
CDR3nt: TGTGCCAGCTCACAAAGGGGGGGAGAGACCCAGTACTTC
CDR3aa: CASSQRGGETQYF

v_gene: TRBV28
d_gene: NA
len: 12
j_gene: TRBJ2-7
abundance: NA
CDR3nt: TGTGCCAGCAGTCCCCCGTTTGGCGAGCAGTACTTC
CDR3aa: CASSPPFGEQYF

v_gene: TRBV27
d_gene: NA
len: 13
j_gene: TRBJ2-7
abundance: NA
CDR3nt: TGTGCCAGCAGTTTAAGTTCCAGGGCCGAGCAGTACTTC
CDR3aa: CASSLSSRAEQYF

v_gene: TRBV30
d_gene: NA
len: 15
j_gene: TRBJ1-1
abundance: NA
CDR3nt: TGTGCCTGGAGTCGAGGGAGTAGTGGGAACACTGAAGCTTTCTTT
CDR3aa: CAWSRGSSGNTEAFF

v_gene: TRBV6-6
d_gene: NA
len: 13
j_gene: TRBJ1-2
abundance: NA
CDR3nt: TGTGCCAGCAGCCGCGACGGAAACTATGGCTACACCTTC
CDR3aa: CASSRDGNYGYTF

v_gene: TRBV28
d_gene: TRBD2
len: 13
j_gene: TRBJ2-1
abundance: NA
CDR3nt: TGTGCCAGCAGTGCGGGAGGGTGGAATGAGCAGTTCTTC
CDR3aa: CASSAGGWNEQFF

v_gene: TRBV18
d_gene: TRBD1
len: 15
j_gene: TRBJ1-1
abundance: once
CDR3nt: TGTGCCAGCTTAGCCCCCAGGGGGCAGGCCACTGAAGCTTTCTTT
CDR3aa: CASLAPRGQATEAFF

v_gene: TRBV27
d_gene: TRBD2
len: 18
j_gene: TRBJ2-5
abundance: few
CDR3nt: TGTGCCAGCAGTTTAGGGAGGGTGGGACTAGCGTTCCAAGAGACCCAGTACTTC
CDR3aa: CASSLGRVGLAFQETQYF

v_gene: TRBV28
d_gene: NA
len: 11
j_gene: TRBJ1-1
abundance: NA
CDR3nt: TGTGCCAGCAGAAAATACACTGAAGCTTTCTTT
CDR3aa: CASRKYTEAFF

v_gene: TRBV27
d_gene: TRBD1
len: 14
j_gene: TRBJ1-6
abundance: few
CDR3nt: TGTGCCAGCAGTCCCCAGGGGGATAATTCACCCCTCCACTTT
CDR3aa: CASSPQGDNSPLHF

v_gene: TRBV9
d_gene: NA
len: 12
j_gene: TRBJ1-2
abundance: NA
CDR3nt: TGTGCCAGCAGCGTAGGAAGAGAGGGCTACACCTTC
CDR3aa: CASSVGREGYTF

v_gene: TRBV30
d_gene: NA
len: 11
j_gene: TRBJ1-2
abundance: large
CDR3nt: TGTGCCTGGAGTGAACGGTATGGCTACACCTTC
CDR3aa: CAWSERYGYTF

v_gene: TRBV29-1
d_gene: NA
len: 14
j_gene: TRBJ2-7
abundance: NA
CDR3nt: TGCAGCGTTGTTTTGGGGGCCAGCTCCTACGAGCAGTACTTC
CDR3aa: CSVVLGASSYEQYF

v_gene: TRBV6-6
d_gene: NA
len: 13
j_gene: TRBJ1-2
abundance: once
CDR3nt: TGTGCCAGCAGTCAGGACGGGAACTATGGCTACACCTTC
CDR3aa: CASSQDGNYGYTF

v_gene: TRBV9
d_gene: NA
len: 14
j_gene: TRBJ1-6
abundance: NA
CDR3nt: TGTGCCAGCAGCGTAGCTGTCTATAATTCACCCCTCCACTTT
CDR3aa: CASSVAVYNSPLHF